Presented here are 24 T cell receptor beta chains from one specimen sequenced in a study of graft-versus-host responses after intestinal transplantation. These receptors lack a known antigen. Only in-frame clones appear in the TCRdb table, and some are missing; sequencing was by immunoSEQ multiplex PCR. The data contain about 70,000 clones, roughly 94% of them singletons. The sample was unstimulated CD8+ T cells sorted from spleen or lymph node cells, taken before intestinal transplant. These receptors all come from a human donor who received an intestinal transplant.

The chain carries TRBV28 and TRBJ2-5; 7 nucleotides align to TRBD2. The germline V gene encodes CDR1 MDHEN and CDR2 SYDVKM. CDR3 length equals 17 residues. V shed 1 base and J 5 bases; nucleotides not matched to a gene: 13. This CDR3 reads CASSLFSVAGPLETQYF. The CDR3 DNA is TGTGCCAGCAGTTTATTTTCGGTAGCGGGTCCTCTGGAGACCCAGTACTTC.

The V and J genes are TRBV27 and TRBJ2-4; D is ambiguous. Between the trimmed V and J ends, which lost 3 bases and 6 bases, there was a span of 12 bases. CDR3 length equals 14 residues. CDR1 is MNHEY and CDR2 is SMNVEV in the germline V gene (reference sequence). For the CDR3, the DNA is TGTGCCAGCAGTTTTGTTGCCAGGCCAAACATTCAGTACTTC. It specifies CASSFVARPNIQYF.

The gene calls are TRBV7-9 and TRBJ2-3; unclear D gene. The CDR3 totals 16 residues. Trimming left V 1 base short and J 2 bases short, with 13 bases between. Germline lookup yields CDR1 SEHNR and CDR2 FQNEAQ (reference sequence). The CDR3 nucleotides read TGTGCCAGCAGCTTAGGCTGGCGCCAATCCACAGATACGCAGTATTTT. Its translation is CASSLGWRQSTDTQYF.

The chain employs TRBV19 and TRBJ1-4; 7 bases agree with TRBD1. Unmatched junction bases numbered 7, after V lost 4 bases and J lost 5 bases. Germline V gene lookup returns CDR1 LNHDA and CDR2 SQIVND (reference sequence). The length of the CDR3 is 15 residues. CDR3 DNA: TGTGCCAGTAGTAGCCCAGGGGGTGAAAATGAAAAACTGTTTTTT. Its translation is CASSSPGGENEKLFF. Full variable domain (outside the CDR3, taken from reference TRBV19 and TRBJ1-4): DGGITQSPKYLFRKEGQNVTLSCEQNLNHDAMYWYRQDPGQGLRLIYYSQIVNDFQKGDIAEGYSVSREKKESFPLTVTSAQKNPTAFYLCASSSPGGENEKLFFGSGTQLSVL.

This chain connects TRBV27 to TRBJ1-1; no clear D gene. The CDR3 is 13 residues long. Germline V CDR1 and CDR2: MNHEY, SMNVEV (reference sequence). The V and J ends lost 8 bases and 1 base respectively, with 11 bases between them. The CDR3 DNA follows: TGTGCCAGCGGCATGACGGGGAACACTGAAGCTTTCTTT. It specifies CASGMTGNTEAFF.

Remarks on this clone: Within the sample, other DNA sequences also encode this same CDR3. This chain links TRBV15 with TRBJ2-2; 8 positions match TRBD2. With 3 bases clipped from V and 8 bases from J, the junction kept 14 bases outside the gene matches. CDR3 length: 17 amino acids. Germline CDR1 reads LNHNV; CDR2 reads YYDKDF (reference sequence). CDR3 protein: CATSRGLGRGERGELFF. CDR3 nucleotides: TGTGCCACCAGCAGGGGGCTGGGGCGGGGGGAAAGAGGGGAGCTGTTTTTT.

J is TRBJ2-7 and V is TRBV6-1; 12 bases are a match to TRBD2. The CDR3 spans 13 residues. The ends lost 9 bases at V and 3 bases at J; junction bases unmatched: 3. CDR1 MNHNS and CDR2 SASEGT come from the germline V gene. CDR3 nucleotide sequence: TGTGCCAGTGGACTAGCGGGAATCTACGAGCAGTACTTC. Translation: CASGLAGIYEQYF.

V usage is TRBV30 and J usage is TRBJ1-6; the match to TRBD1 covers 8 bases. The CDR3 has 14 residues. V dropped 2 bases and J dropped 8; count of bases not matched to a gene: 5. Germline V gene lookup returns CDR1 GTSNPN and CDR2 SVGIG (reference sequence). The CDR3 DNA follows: TGTGCCTGGAGTCGCCAGGGGGCTGATTCACCCCTCCACTTT. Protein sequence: CAWSRQGADSPLHF.

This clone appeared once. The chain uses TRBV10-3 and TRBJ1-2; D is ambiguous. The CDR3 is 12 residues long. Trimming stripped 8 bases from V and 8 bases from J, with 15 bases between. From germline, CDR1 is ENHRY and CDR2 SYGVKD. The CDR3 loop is CAIRVQCCGYTF. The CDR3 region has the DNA TGTGCCATCCGTGTGCAGTGTTGCGGCTACACCTTC.

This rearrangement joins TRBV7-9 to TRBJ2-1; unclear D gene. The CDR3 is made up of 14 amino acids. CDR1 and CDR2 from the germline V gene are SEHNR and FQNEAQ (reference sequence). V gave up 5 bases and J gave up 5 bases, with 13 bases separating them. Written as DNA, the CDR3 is TGTGCCAGCAGCCTCCGAATGGTCCACAATGAGCAGTTCTTC. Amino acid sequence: CASSLRMVHNEQFF.

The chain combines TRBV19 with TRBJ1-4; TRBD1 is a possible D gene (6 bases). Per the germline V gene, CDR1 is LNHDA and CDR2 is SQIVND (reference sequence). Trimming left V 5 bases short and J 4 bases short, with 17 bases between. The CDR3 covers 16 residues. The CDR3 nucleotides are TGTGCCAGTAGTGAGTTTCGGGACAAGGATAATGAAAAACTGTTTTTT. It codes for CASSEFRDKDNEKLFF.

This CDR3 is CASSLGILYEQYF. CDR3 bases: TGTGCCAGCAGTTTAGGGATCCTCTACGAGCAGTACTTC. The chain combines TRBV27 with TRBJ2-7, with D uncertain. Deletions cut 2 bases from V and 3 bases from J, with 8 bases between. Per germline, CDR1 MNHEY and CDR2 SMNVEV (reference sequence). The CDR3 has 13 residues.

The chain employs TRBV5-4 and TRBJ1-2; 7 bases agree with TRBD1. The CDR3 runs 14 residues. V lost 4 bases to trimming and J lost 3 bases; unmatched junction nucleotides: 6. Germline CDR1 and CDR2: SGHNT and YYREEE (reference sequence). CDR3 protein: CASSPETGYYGYTF. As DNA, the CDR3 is TGTGCCAGCAGCCCCGAGACAGGGTACTATGGCTACACCTTC.

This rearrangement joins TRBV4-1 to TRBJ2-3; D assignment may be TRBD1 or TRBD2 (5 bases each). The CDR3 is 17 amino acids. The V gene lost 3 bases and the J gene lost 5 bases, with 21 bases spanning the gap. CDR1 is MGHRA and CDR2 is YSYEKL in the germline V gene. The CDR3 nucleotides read TGCGCCAGCAGCCATCCCGTTGGGGGAGCAAGGGGAGATACGCAGTATTTT. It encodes CASSHPVGGARGDTQYF.

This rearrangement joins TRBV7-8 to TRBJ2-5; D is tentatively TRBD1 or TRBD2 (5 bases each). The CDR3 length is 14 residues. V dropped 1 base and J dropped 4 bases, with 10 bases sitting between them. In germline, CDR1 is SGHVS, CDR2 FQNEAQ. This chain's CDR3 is CASSLGAGAETQYF. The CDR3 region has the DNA TGTGCCAGCAGCTTAGGGGCCGGGGCAGAGACCCAGTACTTC.

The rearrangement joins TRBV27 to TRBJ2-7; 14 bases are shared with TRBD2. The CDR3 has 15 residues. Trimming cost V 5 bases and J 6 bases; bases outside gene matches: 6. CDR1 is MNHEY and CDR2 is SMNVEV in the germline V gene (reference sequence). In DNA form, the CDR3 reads TGTGCCAGCAGTCCCCAGGGACTAGCGGGAGCCGAGCAGTACTTC. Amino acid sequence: CASSPQGLAGAEQYF.

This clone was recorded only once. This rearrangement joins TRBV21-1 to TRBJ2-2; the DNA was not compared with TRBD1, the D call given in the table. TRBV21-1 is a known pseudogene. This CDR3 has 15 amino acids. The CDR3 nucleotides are TGTGCCAGCCCCAAGGGACAGCCCAACACCGGGGAGCTGTTTTTT. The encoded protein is CASPKGQPNTGELFF.

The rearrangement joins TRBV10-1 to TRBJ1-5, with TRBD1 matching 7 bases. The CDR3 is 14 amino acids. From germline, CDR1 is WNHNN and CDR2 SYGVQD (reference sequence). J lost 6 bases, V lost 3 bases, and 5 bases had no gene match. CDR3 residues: CASSERGHGQPQHF. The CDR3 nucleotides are TGCGCCAGCAGTGAAAGGGGGCACGGTCAGCCCCAGCATTTT.

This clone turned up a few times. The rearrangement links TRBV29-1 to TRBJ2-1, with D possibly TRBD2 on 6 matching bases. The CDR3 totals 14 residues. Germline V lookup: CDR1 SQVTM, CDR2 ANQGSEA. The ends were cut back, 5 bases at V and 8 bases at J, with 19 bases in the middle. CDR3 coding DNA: TGCAGCGTTTTGGTAGCCGGAGGGGTATATGAGCAGTTCTTC. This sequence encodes CSVLVAGGVYEQFF.

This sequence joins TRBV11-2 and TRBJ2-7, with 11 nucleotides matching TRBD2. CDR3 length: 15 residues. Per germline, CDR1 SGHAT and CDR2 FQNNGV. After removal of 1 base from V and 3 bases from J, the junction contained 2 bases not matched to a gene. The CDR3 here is CASSLVTSGSYEQYF. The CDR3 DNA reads TGTGCCAGCAGCTTAGTTACTAGCGGGAGCTACGAGCAGTACTTC.

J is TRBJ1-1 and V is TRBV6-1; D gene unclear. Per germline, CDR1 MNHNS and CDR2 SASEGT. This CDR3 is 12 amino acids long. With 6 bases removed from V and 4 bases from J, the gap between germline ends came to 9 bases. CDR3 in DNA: TGTGCCAGCAGCCCTGGGCCCACTGAAGCTTTCTTT. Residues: CASSPGPTEAFF.

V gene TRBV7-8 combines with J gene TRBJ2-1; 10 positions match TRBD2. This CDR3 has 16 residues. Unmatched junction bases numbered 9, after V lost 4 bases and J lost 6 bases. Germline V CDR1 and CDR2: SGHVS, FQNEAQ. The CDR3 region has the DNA TGTGCCAGCAGCTCCAAGCGGGAGGGCGGCTCCAATGAGCAGTTCTTC. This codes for CASSSKREGGSNEQFF.

The DNA of the CDR3 is TGTGCCAGCAGCTTAGGTGACAGGGGGAGGATGAACACTGAAGCTTTCTTT. Residues: CASSLGDRGRMNTEAFF. V is TRBV7-9 and J is TRBJ1-1, with 9 bases that match TRBD1. Germline CDR1 reads SEHNR; CDR2 reads FQNEAQ (reference sequence). Losses at the gene ends were 1 base for V and 0 bases for J; bases not matched to a gene: 6. The CDR3 spans 17 residues.

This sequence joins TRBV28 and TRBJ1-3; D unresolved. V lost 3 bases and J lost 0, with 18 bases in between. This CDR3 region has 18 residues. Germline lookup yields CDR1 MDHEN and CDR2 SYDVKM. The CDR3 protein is CASSFRAFSASSGNTIYF. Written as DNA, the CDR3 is TGTGCCAGCAGTTTTAGGGCTTTCTCCGCTAGCTCTGGAAACACCATATATTTT.